Below are 30 T cell receptor beta chains sequenced from a single sample in a study of early T cells in non-severe SARS-CoV-2 infection. TCRdb re-derived calls from the 5' RACE reads in MiXCR, one entry per CDR3 protein. This sample has 68,000 or so distinct CDR3 sequences, with 11% found just once. The sequenced sample was whole blood. The receptor source for this set is an adult who was a healthcare worker with PCR-confirmed SARS-CoV-2 infection or an uninfected control (not recorded which).

This rearrangement joins TRBV21-1 to TRBJ2-7; the table's D gene call, TRBD1, was not cross checked with the DNA. TRBV21-1 is designated a pseudogene. The CDR3 spans 16 residues. DNA for the CDR3: TGTGCCAGCAGCACTTATCCCGGGACCCACAACTACGAGCAGTACTTC. Protein: CASSTYPGTHNYEQYF.

The table lists this clonotype with many counts. J is TRBJ2-7 and V is TRBV9; the D gene could be TRBD1 or TRBD2 (5 bases each). V was pared by 4 bases and J by 0 bases, with 14 bases between. The CDR3 has 15 residues. From germline, CDR1 is SGDLS and CDR2 YYNGEE. CDR3 amino acids: CASSPTEGSSYEQYF. In DNA form, the CDR3 reads TGTGCCAGCAGCCCCACAGAGGGGTCCTCCTACGAGCAGTACTTC.

There are many counts of this clonotype. This chain uses TRBV4-1 with TRBJ1-2, with 8 bases fitting TRBD1. CDR3 size: 17 residues. Germline values: CDR1 MGHRA, CDR2 YSYEKL. After removal of 2 bases from V and 5 bases from J, the junction contained 13 bases not matched to a gene. In DNA, the CDR3 is TGCGCCAGCAGCCAACCCCCGTCGACAGGGGTAGGGTATGGCTACACCTTC. Translating gives CASSQPPSTGVGYGYTF.

This clonotype appeared a few times. The chain combines TRBV7-2 with TRBJ1-1; D is uncertain. The V gene lost 2 bases and the J gene lost 1 base, with 5 bases spanning the gap. Germline V gives CDR1 SGHTA, CDR2 FQGNSA. CDR3 length: 13 amino acids. The CDR3 DNA reads as TGTGCCAGCAGCTTACTTTGGAACACTGAAGCTTTCTTT. Translated: CASSLLWNTEAFF.

The gene calls are TRBV7-3 and TRBJ2-7; 9 nucleotides agree with TRBD2. The CDR3 is made up of 14 amino acids. CDR1 and CDR2 (germline): SGHTA, FQGTGA. V was clipped by 5 bases and J by 5 bases; unmatched bases: 7. The CDR3 protein is CASSAQAGGNEQYF. CDR3 nucleotide sequence: TGTGCCAGCAGCGCCCAAGCGGGAGGTAACGAGCAGTACTTC.

This clonotype appeared a few times. The junction departs from germline at one end; a sequencing error may be responsible. The V and J genes are TRBV28 and TRBJ2-7, with 10 bases matching TRBD1. The CDR3 contains 13 residues. Germline lookup yields CDR1 MDHEN and CDR2 SYDVKM. As DNA, the CDR3 is TGTGCCAGCAGTTTATCAGGGGACAGGGGTTACCGCTTC. The encoded protein is CASSLSGDRGYRF. The variable domain in full, with the rest retrieved from reference TRBV28 and TRBJ2-7, is DVKVTQSSRYLVKRTGEKVFLECVQDMDHENMFWYRQDPGLGLRLIYFSYDVKMKEKGDIPEGYSVSREKKERFSLILESASTNQTSMYLCASSLSGDRGYRFGPGTRLTVT.

This clonotype was counted many times. The J gene is TRBJ2-3, the V gene TRBV20-1; D not resolved. This CDR3 is 11 amino acids long. V was cut by 4 bases and J by 7 bases, with 9 bases left in between. Germline V gene sequence: CDR1 DFQATT, CDR2 SNEGSKA (reference sequence). CDR3 nucleotides: TGCAGTGCTAATGGACCAAATACGCAGTATTTT. Protein product: CSANGPNTQYF.

This clonotype has only a few counts. The CDR3 nucleotides are TGTGCCAGCAGTGAAGGGGGCCTGGACCGAGAAGCTTTCTTT. Protein product: CASSEGGLDREAFF. The chain carries TRBV2 and TRBJ1-1, with a weak D call TRBD1 (5 bases). CDR3 length equals 14 residues. Germline loops: CDR1 SNHLY, CDR2 FYNNEI. Trimming took 1 base from V and 8 from J, leaving 14 bases between them.

The chain combines TRBV19 with TRBJ2-1; D is perhaps TRBD2 (5 bases). The CDR3 length is 14 residues. Looked up from germline, CDR1 is LNHDA and CDR2 is SQIVND (reference sequence). Trimming removed 3 bases at V and 6 bases at J, with 12 bases between. The CDR3 is CASSIAGLFNEQFF. CDR3 nucleotides: TGTGCCAGTAGTATCGCAGGACTCTTCAATGAGCAGTTCTTC.

This clonotype was observed a single time. V is TRBV9 and J is TRBJ2-7; tentative D call: TRBD2 (5 bases). CDR1 SGDLS and CDR2 YYNGEE come from the germline V gene. The CDR3 contains 12 residues. The V and J ends lost 2 bases and 5 bases respectively, with 8 bases between them. The CDR3 region has the DNA TGTGCCAGCAGCGTTAACGGGGACGAGCAGTACTTC. Translated, it gives CASSVNGDEQYF. The full variable domain, its missing parts supplied by reference TRBV9 and TRBJ2-7, is DSGVTQTPKHLITATGQRVTLRCSPRSGDLSVYWYQQSLDQGLQFLIQYYNGEERAKGNILERFSAQQFPDLHSELNLSSLELGDSALYFCASSVNGDEQYFGPGTRLTVT.

The chain combines TRBV7-8 with TRBJ1-1; D is unclear. Per the germline V gene, CDR1 is SGHVS and CDR2 is FQNEAQ. The germline V and J ends were trimmed by 3 bases and 1 base, with 15 bases remaining between them. The CDR3 covers 16 residues. The CDR3 DNA follows: TGTGCCAGCAGCTTCATGTTAACTGTCGGGAACACTGAAGCTTTCTTT. It specifies CASSFMLTVGNTEAFF. Together with reference TRBV7-8 and TRBJ1-1, the CDR3 gives the full variable domain: GAGVSQSPRYKVAKRGQDVALRCDPISGHVSLFWYQQALGQGPEFLTYFQNEAQLDKSGLPSDRFFAERPEGSVSTLKIQRTQQEDSAVYLCASSFMLTVGNTEAFFGQGTRLTVV.

This clonotype was seen a few times. This chain links TRBV6-1 with TRBJ2-7; D gene unclear. V shed 3 bases and J shed 3 bases, with 12 bases lying between them. CDR3 length: 14 amino acids. The germline V gene encodes CDR1 MNHNS and CDR2 SASEGT. The CDR3 reads CASSETWPIYEQYF. In DNA, the CDR3 is TGTGCCAGCAGTGAGACGTGGCCCATCTACGAGCAGTACTTC.

V usage is TRBV20-1 and J usage is TRBJ1-4; D remains unclear. Trimming removed 0 bases from V and 4 bases from J, with 12 bases in between. The CDR3 has 15 amino acids. Germline lookup yields CDR1 DFQATT and CDR2 SNEGSKA (reference sequence). The DNA for the CDR3 is TGCAGTGCTAGAGATCATAAAGGGAATAATGAAAAACTGTTTTTT. Protein sequence: CSARDHKGNNEKLFF.

This clonotype appeared a few times. V usage is TRBV28 and J usage is TRBJ2-1; D may match TRBD1 or TRBD2 (5 bases each). Trimming left V 8 bases short and J 9 bases short, with 20 bases between. There are 14 residues in the CDR3. Germline V gene data show CDR1 as MDHEN and CDR2 as SYDVKM. The chain's CDR3 is CASGLGDARIEQFF. CDR3 nucleotide sequence: TGTGCCAGCGGGCTCGGGGACGCAAGAATTGAGCAGTTCTTC.

V is TRBV28 and J is TRBJ2-7; D is unclear. The CDR3 is made up of 12 amino acids. The germline V and J ends were trimmed by 3 bases and 5 bases, with 8 bases remaining between them. CDR1 and CDR2 (germline): MDHEN, SYDVKM. CDR3 protein: CASSFRVNEQYF. The CDR3 DNA follows: TGTGCCAGCAGTTTTCGGGTGAACGAGCAGTACTTC.

This clonotype was counted only a few times. The V call is TRBV14, the J call TRBJ1-1, with D possibly being TRBD1 (5 bases). The CDR3 loop spans 13 amino acids. Germline V gene lookup returns CDR1 SGHDN and CDR2 FVKESK. Deletions cut 2 bases from V and 8 bases from J, with 12 bases between. CDR3: CASSQNRQPEAFF. For the CDR3, the DNA is TGTGCCAGCAGCCAAAACCGACAGCCCGAAGCTTTCTTT.

The rearrangement joins TRBV11-2 to TRBJ2-7; a weak D match, TRBD1 (6 bases). Germline-derived CDR1 and CDR2 are SGHAT and FQNNGV. The V end was cut by 5 bases, the J end by 2 bases, with 16 bases between. The CDR3 is 15 residues long. CDR3 nucleotides: TGTGCCAGCAGCCCCCGAGGGACATCCACCTACGAGCAGTACTTC. Encoded protein: CASSPRGTSTYEQYF.

This clonotype was counted many times. V usage is TRBV7-2 and J usage is TRBJ2-3; D is undetermined. Trimming cost V 5 bases and J 2 bases, with 8 bases left between them. The CDR3 is 13 residues long. Germline V gene data show CDR1 as SGHTA and CDR2 as FQGNSA. The CDR3 loop reads CASSPANTDTQYF. The DNA of the CDR3 is TGTGCCAGCAGCCCGGCTAACACAGATACGCAGTATTTT. The entire variable domain, with the rest obtained from reference TRBV7-2 and TRBJ2-3, is as follows: GAGVSQSPSNKVTEKGKDVELRCDPISGHTALYWYRQSLGQGLEFLIYFQGNSAPDKSGLPSDRFSAERTGGSVSTLTIQRTQQEDSAVYLCASSPANTDTQYFGPGTRLTVL.

This clonotype was counted many times. This CDR3 reads CASRRANNEQFF. DNA for the CDR3: TGTGCCAGCCGTCGGGCTAACAATGAGCAGTTCTTC. The chain joins TRBV12-3 or TRBV12-4 to TRBJ2-1; D remains unclear. The V and J ends lost 8 bases and 5 bases respectively, with 10 bases between them. The CDR3 runs 12 residues.

DNA of the CDR3: TGTGCCAGCATTCGGGAGTTGGTGGAGACCCAGTACTTC. Protein product: CASIRELVETQYF. The V call is TRBV6-2 or TRBV6-3, the J call TRBJ2-5; possible D gene TRBD2, 6 bases. Per germline, CDR1 MNHEY and CDR2 SVGEGT. Between the trimmed V and J ends, which lost 7 bases and 5 bases, there was a span of 14 bases. The CDR3 loop spans 13 amino acids.

This clonotype turned up a few times. The chain recombines TRBV30 with TRBJ2-2; D might be TRBD2 (6 bases). This CDR3 contains 14 residues. Germline lookup yields CDR1 GTSNPN and CDR2 SVGIG (reference sequence). V was clipped by 2 bases and J by 6 bases, with 13 bases between them. CDR3 sequence reads: CAWSSASDAGELFF. In nucleotides, the CDR3 is TGTGCCTGGAGTTCCGCTAGCGATGCCGGGGAGCTGTTTTTT.

This chain connects TRBV7-8 to TRBJ2-3, with TRBD1 identical over 9 bases. Germline V gene data show CDR1 as SGHVS and CDR2 as FQNEAQ. The CDR3 is 15 amino acids. V shed 5 bases and J 5 bases; nucleotides not matched to a gene: 8. CDR3 DNA sequence: TGTGCCAGCAGCACCCGGGACAGGGCGGGAGATACGCAGTATTTT. This translates into CASSTRDRAGDTQYF.

This clonotype has at least ten counts. V gene TRBV7-6 combines with J gene TRBJ2-5; D is perhaps TRBD2 (6 bases). CDR1 SGHVS and CDR2 FNYEAQ come from the germline V gene. The CDR3 spans 13 residues. Trimming left V 3 bases short and J 5 bases short, with 10 bases between. The CDR3 DNA reads as TGTGCCAGCAGCTTGGGACTCGGGGAGACCCAGTACTTC. Translation: CASSLGLGETQYF.

This clonotype showed up many times. The gene calls are TRBV7-6 and TRBJ2-1; 7 bases agree with TRBD2. Trimming cost V 3 bases and J 0 bases; bases outside gene matches: 2. The germline V gene has CDR1 SGHVS and CDR2 FNYEAQ. CDR3 size: 15 residues. The CDR3 here is CASSFGGGSYNEQFF. The CDR3 DNA is TGTGCCAGCAGCTTTGGCGGGGGCTCCTACAATGAGCAGTTCTTC.

This clonotype was counted at least ten times. V is TRBV28 and J is TRBJ2-5; 7 nucleotides agree with TRBD2. V lost 1 base to trimming and J lost 4 bases; unmatched junction nucleotides: 6. Germline CDR1 reads MDHEN; CDR2 reads SYDVKM. The CDR3 has 15 residues. The CDR3 loop reads CASSLYGGSLETQYF. As DNA, the CDR3 is TGTGCCAGCAGTTTATATGGCGGGAGTTTAGAGACCCAGTACTTC.

This clonotype was seen a handful of times. The chain couples TRBV20-1 to TRBJ1-6; 8 positions match TRBD1. The CDR3 is 13 amino acids. Germline V gene lookup returns CDR1 DFQATT and CDR2 SNEGSKA (reference sequence). V dropped 6 bases and J dropped 9; count of bases not matched to a gene: 7. The chain's CDR3 is CSARDRIGSPLHF. CDR3 DNA: TGCAGTGCCCGGGACAGGATAGGTTCACCCCTCCACTTT.

V gene TRBV20-1 combines with J gene TRBJ2-6; the match to TRBD2 covers 7 bases. The CDR3 is 15 amino acids. The ends lost 4 bases at V and 1 base at J; junction bases unmatched: 4. Germline V gives CDR1 DFQATT, CDR2 SNEGSKA (reference sequence). CDR3 sequence: CSATPGGSGANVLTF. CDR3 in DNA: TGCAGTGCTACCCCGGGGGGATCTGGGGCCAACGTCCTGACTTTC.

This clonotype has just a few counts. The rearrangement uses TRBV6-6 and TRBJ2-1; 12 nucleotides line up with TRBD2. Germline V CDR1 and CDR2: MNHNY, SVGAGI (reference sequence). V shed 5 bases and J 6 bases; nucleotides not matched to a gene: 17. CDR3 length equals 19 residues. CDR3 residues: CASSRTGFRLAGAVNEQFF. CDR3 DNA: TGTGCCAGCAGTCGGACAGGTTTTCGACTAGCGGGAGCAGTCAATGAGCAGTTCTTC.

There are many counts of this clonotype. The rearrangement joins TRBV6-4 to TRBJ1-1; no clear D gene. The CDR3 runs 17 residues. The germline V gene encodes CDR1 MRHNA and CDR2 SNTAGT. The V and J ends lost 2 bases and 11 bases respectively, with 27 bases between them. CDR3 amino acids: CASSDPNRWPPTPMAFF. The CDR3 nucleotides are TGTGCCAGCAGTGACCCGAATCGATGGCCCCCAACTCCTATGGCTTTCTTT.

The V and J genes are TRBV20-1 and TRBJ1-2, with D hard to call. The CDR3 runs to 13 residues. Germline-derived CDR1 and CDR2 are DFQATT and SNEGSKA (reference sequence). V was pared by 6 bases and J by 4 bases, with 15 bases between. CDR3 sequence (DNA): TGCAGTGCAGAAGACGGCACGTTCTATGGCTACACCTTC. Protein: CSAEDGTFYGYTF.